The rows below give T cell receptor beta chains drawn from one sample of a study of cytomegalovirus exposure and HLA in healthy donors. The assay was immunoSEQ multiplex PCR, and TCRdb's table has in-frame clones only and misses some. Here the sample spans about 160,000 clones, about four fifths being singletons. The sequencing sample was made of PBMCs. Receptors originate from a human donor in good health. Each CDR3 is given with its conserved first and last residue. Each record gives: D gene, clone size, J gene, V gene, CDR3 protein, CDR3 DNA. A D gene is named only where the DNA matches it firmly. Size is stated for part of the rows, as once, few or many counts, or as a class when the clone is expanded.

D gene: TRBD2; clone size: NA; J gene: TRBJ2-1; V gene: TRBV11-3; CDR3 protein: CASSLESGATSYNEQFF; CDR3 DNA: TGTGCCAGCAGCTTAGAGAGCGGGGCGACCTCCTACAATGAGCAGTTCTTC
D gene: NA; clone size: NA; J gene: TRBJ1-2; V gene: TRBV2; CDR3 protein: CASRADRPNDRLKIYGYTF; CDR3 DNA: TGTGCCAGCAGGGCCGACCGCCCCAACGACAGGCTCAAGATCTATGGCTACACCTTC
D gene: NA; clone size: NA; J gene: TRBJ1-1; V gene: TRBV6-5; CDR3 protein: CASRTGTANTEAFF; CDR3 DNA: TGTGCCAGCAGAACCGGGACTGCGAACACTGAAGCTTTCTTT
D gene: NA; clone size: NA; J gene: TRBJ2-2; V gene: TRBV15; CDR3 protein: CATSRTPGETGELFF; CDR3 DNA: TGTGCCACCAGCAGAACCCCGGGGGAAACCGGGGAGCTGTTTTTT
D gene: TRBD2; clone size: NA; J gene: TRBJ2-2; V gene: TRBV5-4; CDR3 protein: CASSLAAGGGTGELFF; CDR3 DNA: TGTGCCAGCAGCTTGGCGGCGGGAGGTGGCACCGGGGAGCTGTTTTTT
D gene: NA; clone size: NA; J gene: TRBJ1-6; V gene: TRBV5-4; CDR3 protein: CASSLSWGDSPLHF; CDR3 DNA: TGTGCCAGCAGCTTGAGCTGGGGGGATTCACCCCTCCACTTT
D gene: NA; clone size: NA; J gene: TRBJ1-6; V gene: TRBV21-1; CDR3 protein: CASCFGRVNSPLHF; CDR3 DNA: TGTGCCAGCTGTTTCGGCAGGGTAAATTCACCCCTCCACTTT
D gene: TRBD1; clone size: once; J gene: TRBJ1-5; V gene: TRBV30; CDR3 protein: CAWRRSGTGFQPQHF; CDR3 DNA: TGTGCCTGGAGACGATCCGGGACAGGGTTTCAGCCCCAGCATTTT
D gene: NA; clone size: NA; J gene: TRBJ1-2; V gene: TRBV29-1; CDR3 protein: CSVSVARGYTF; CDR3 DNA: TGCAGCGTATCGGTGGCGAGGGGCTACACCTTC
D gene: NA; clone size: once; J gene: TRBJ1-4; V gene: TRBV14; CDR3 protein: CASSQDRGFEKLFF; CDR3 DNA: TGTGCCAGCAGCCAAGATAGAGGGTTTGAAAAACTGTTTTTT
D gene: TRBD2; clone size: once; J gene: TRBJ2-5; V gene: TRBV5-4; CDR3 protein: CASSFLGGLEETQYF; CDR3 DNA: TGTGCCAGCAGCTTTTTGGGTGGACTAGAAGAGACCCAGTACTTC
D gene: TRBD1; clone size: NA; J gene: TRBJ2-7; V gene: TRBV30; CDR3 protein: CAWSTGTGVVYEQYF; CDR3 DNA: TGTGCCTGGAGTACGGGGACAGGGGTTGTCTACGAGCAGTACTTC
D gene: NA; clone size: NA; J gene: TRBJ2-7; V gene: TRBV5-1; CDR3 protein: CASSLVGILDEQYF; CDR3 DNA: TGCGCCAGCAGCTTGGTCGGGATACTGGACGAGCAGTACTTC
D gene: TRBD2; clone size: once; J gene: TRBJ2-3; V gene: TRBV18; CDR3 protein: CASSEGLAGGYTDTQYF; CDR3 DNA: TGTGCCAGCTCAGAGGGACTAGCGGGAGGATACACAGATACGCAGTATTTT
D gene: TRBD1; clone size: NA; J gene: TRBJ1-1; V gene: TRBV7-9; CDR3 protein: CASRADRSRTEAFF; CDR3 DNA: TGTGCCAGTAGGGCGGACAGGTCCAGGACTGAAGCTTTCTTT
D gene: NA; clone size: few; J gene: TRBJ1-5; V gene: TRBV27; CDR3 protein: CASRQTAQGNQPQHF; CDR3 DNA: TGTGCCAGCAGACAGACAGCGCAAGGCAATCAGCCCCAGCATTTT
D gene: NA; clone size: NA; J gene: TRBJ2-1; V gene: TRBV30; CDR3 protein: CAWSVLGIEQFF; CDR3 DNA: TGTGCCTGGAGTGTACTAGGTATTGAGCAGTTCTTC
D gene: NA; clone size: NA; J gene: TRBJ1-2; V gene: TRBV29-1; CDR3 protein: CSVGSVERGYTF; CDR3 DNA: TGCAGCGTTGGTTCAGTCGAGAGGGGCTACACCTTC
D gene: NA; clone size: NA; J gene: TRBJ1-4; V gene: TRBV5-8; CDR3 protein: CAPRLAQLNEKLFF; CDR3 DNA: TGTGCCCCGCGGTTGGCCCAGCTTAATGAAAAACTGTTTTTT
D gene: TRBD1; clone size: NA; J gene: TRBJ1-2; V gene: TRBV19; CDR3 protein: CASIGTGVNGYTF; CDR3 DNA: TGTGCCAGTATCGGGACAGGAGTCAATGGCTACACCTTC
D gene: NA; clone size: NA; J gene: TRBJ1-1; V gene: TRBV15; CDR3 protein: CATIYRGWNTEAFF; CDR3 DNA: TGTGCCACCATTTATAGGGGGTGGAACACTGAAGCTTTCTTT
D gene: NA; clone size: NA; J gene: TRBJ1-1; V gene: TRBV5-6; CDR3 protein: CASSLQGSGAEAFF; CDR3 DNA: TGTGCCAGCAGCTTGCAGGGCTCGGGGGCTGAAGCTTTCTTT
D gene: NA; clone size: once; J gene: TRBJ2-1; V gene: TRBV2; CDR3 protein: CASSERGTEFYNEQFF; CDR3 DNA: TGTGCCAGCAGTGAAAGAGGGACTGAATTCTACAATGAGCAGTTCTTC